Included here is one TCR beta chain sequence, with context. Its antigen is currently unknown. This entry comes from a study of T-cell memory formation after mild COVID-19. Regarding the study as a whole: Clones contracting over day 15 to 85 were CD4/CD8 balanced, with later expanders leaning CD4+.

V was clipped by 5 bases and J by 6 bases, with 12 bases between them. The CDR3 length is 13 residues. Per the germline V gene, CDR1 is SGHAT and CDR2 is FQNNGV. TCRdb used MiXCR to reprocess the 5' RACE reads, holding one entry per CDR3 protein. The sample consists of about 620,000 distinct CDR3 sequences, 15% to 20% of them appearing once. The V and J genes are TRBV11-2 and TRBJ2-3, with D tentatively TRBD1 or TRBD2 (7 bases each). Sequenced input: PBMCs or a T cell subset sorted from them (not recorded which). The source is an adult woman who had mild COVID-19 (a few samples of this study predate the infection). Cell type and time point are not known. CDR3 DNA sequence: TGTGCCAGCAGCCAGGGGGAGGGGGATACGCAGTATTTT. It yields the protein CASSQGEGDTQYF.